This T cell receptor (beta chain) was recovered during a study of T cells in Graves' hyperthyroidism and ophthalmopathy. Blood was sampled at initial diagnosis of hyperthyroidism, prior to onset of any ophthalmopathy symptoms. The authors obtained PBMCs from around 11 ml of fresh peripheral blood. With respect to this clonotype: Its antigen is not known.

Study results and limitations: Peripheral blood also featured most of the thyroid clonotypes expanded above 0.001.

Amplified TCR beta CDR3 regions derived from RNA transcripts. First-round RT-PCR with HTBI primers amplified the TCR CDR3 region. MiXCR was run by TCRdb on the multiplex PCR reads, yielding one entry per CDR3 protein. Of about 130,000 distinct CDR3 sequences listed, approximately 20% were seen once; the top ten hold 60% to 80%. Germline CDR1 reads SQVTM; CDR2 reads ANQGSEA. V was pared by 7 bases and J by 4 bases, with 8 bases of the junction left unmatched. The CDR3 extends over 14 amino acids. The TCR comes from a woman aged 45-59 years with Graves' hyperthyroidism that later progressed to Graves' ophthalmopathy. Sequenced: blood. This rearrangement joins TRBV29-1 to TRBJ2-7, with TRBD1 matching 12 bases. CDR3 residues: CSAPGTGGPYEQYF. CDR3 nucleotides: TGCAGCGCTCCGGGGACAGGGGGCCCTTACGAGCAGTACTTC.